The 27 T cell receptor beta chains given below trace back to one sample, sequenced in a study of regulatory T cells in long-lasting Graves disease (dated by TCRdb to the early 2020s). Reading the label with the study, this specimen's time point is: persistent/refractory GD, antithyroid drugs over 5 years with positive TRAb. For both TCR sequencing and RNA sequencing, RNA was extracted from PBMCs using TRIzol. Library method: multiplex PCR. Instrument on record: Illumina HiSeq 4000. To build TCR beta libraries, CDR3 regions were amplified by Arm-PCR using iRepertoire HTBI primers. TCRdb passed the public sequencing reads through fastp at Q25 and MiXCR, retaining productive beta sequences. For every CDR3 protein sequence, its rows merge into one entry that carries the most common genes and DNA. The sample table lists roughly 500,000 distinct CDR3 sequences, more than 20% of them with a count of one. The ten top clones hold 7% to 9.5% of the sample.

The input for sequencing was peripheral blood mononuclear cells (PBMCs), taken when the disease was refractory, from a patient treated with antithyroid drugs. The source of these receptors is a female donor with Graves disease.

This clonotype came up a few times. The chain recombines TRBV4-3 with TRBJ2-4, with D unresolved. In germline, CDR1 is LGHNA, CDR2 YSLEER. The CDR3 is 15 amino acids. V lost 2 bases to trimming and J lost 0 bases, with 8 bases between them. In DNA form, the CDR3 reads TGCGCCAGCAGCCAAAAACAGCTAGCCAAAAACATTCAGTACTTC. It translates to CASSQKQLAKNIQYF.

This clonotype showed up just a few times. The chain recombines TRBV7-9 with TRBJ2-2; D is possibly TRBD2 (5 bases). The germline gives CDR1 SEHNR, CDR2 FQNEAQ (reference sequence). CDR3 length: 15 amino acids. V was clipped by 5 bases and J by 1 base, with 11 bases between them. In nucleotides, the CDR3 is TGTGCCAGCAGCGTCAGCGGAGAGAACACCGGGGAGCTGTTTTTT. It translates to CASSVSGENTGELFF.

This chain links TRBV20-1 with TRBJ1-5; possible D gene TRBD1, 5 bases. This CDR3 contains 14 residues. Germline V CDR1 and CDR2: DFQATT, SNEGSKA (reference sequence). The V and J ends lost 2 bases and 1 base respectively, with 9 bases between them. For the CDR3, the DNA is TGCAGTGCTAGACCTACAGGAAGCAATCAGCCCCAGCATTTT. Its translation is CSARPTGSNQPQHF.

This rearrangement joins TRBV6-1 to TRBJ1-4, with 7 bases lining up with TRBD1. Germline V gene sequence: CDR1 MNHNS, CDR2 SASEGT. V was pared by 5 bases and J by 2 bases, with 11 bases of the junction left unmatched. This CDR3 is built from 17 residues. In nucleotides, the CDR3 is TGTGCCAGCAGTCCAGACAGGGCTTGGGAGACTAATGAAAAACTGTTTTTT. This gives the protein CASSPDRAWETNEKLFF.

Many counts were recorded for this clonotype. The chain carries TRBV11-2 and TRBJ1-1, with D unclear. Germline V gene data show CDR1 as SGHAT and CDR2 as FQNNGV. V dropped 0 bases and J dropped 3 bases, with 8 bases sitting between them. CDR3 size: 14 residues. The DNA for the CDR3 is TGTGCCAGCAGCTTAGACCGCCGTTACACTGAAGCTTTCTTT. It translates to CASSLDRRYTEAFF.

This clonotype was recorded many times. Mismatch with germline at one junction end may stem from a read error. The J gene is TRBJ1-1, the V gene TRBV6-1; TRBD1 might be the D (6 bases). In germline, CDR1 is MNHNS, CDR2 SASEGT. This CDR3 is built from 15 residues. The CDR3 coding sequence is TGTGCCAGCAGCGAGACAGGAGGAGTGAATACTGAAGCTTTCTTT. Its translation is CASSETGGVNTEAFF.

The chain couples TRBV5-6 to TRBJ1-1; 9 nucleotides match TRBD1. Germline assignment: CDR1 SGHDT and CDR2 YYEEEE. The CDR3 covers 16 residues. J gave up 1 base and V 4 bases, and 8 bases lay outside the gene matches. The CDR3 loop is CASSPGQGFRNTEAFF. CDR3 sequence (DNA): TGTGCCAGCAGCCCCGGACAGGGGTTTAGGAACACTGAAGCTTTCTTT. Full variable domain (rest looked up from reference TRBV5-6 and TRBJ1-1): DAGVTQSPTHLIKTRGQQVTLRCSPKSGHDTVSWYQQALGQGPQFIFQYYEEEERQRGNFPDRFSGHQFPNYSSELNVNALLLGDSALYLCASSPGQGFRNTEAFFGQGTRLTVV.

The J gene is TRBJ2-7, the V gene TRBV9, with 8 bases lining up with TRBD1. Germline-derived CDR1 and CDR2 are SGDLS and YYNGEE. The trim removed 4 bases at V and 5 bases at J, leaving 11 bases unmatched. The CDR3 totals 15 residues. As DNA, the CDR3 is TGTGCCAGCAGCCCCCGGGACAGGACGGGCCACGAGCAGTACTTC. As protein: CASSPRDRTGHEQYF.

This clonotype was counted ten times or more. The V call is TRBV11-1, the J call TRBJ2-7; tentative D call: TRBD1 (6 bases). The CDR3 spans 14 residues. CDR1 and CDR2 from the germline V gene are SGHAT and FQDESV (reference sequence). Trimming cost V 4 bases and J 6 bases, with 16 bases left between them. This CDR3 is CASSSSGTPLEQYF. The CDR3 DNA follows: TGTGCCAGCAGCTCCTCCGGGACACCCCTCGAGCAGTACTTC.

This clonotype has at least ten counts. This chain connects TRBV28 to TRBJ2-7; D is unclear. The germline gives CDR1 MDHEN, CDR2 SYDVKM. The CDR3 spans 12 residues. With 7 bases removed from V and 2 bases from J, the gap between germline ends came to 9 bases. The CDR3 DNA follows: TGTGCCAGCACCCCGTCCACCTACGAGCAGTACTTC. It is translated as CASTPSTYEQYF.

The chain uses TRBV18 and TRBJ2-7; D might be TRBD1 (6 bases). This CDR3 is 16 amino acids long. Germline V gene data show CDR1 as KGHSH and CDR2 as LQKENI. Trimming shortened V by 0 bases and J by 5 bases, and 17 bases separated the two germline ends. CDR3 sequence (DNA): TGTGCCAGCTCACCACCGGTGGGCAGGGGCGTCGACGAGCAGTACTTC. It is translated as CASSPPVGRGVDEQYF.

This clonotype has more than one count but fewer than ten. The chain combines TRBV7-9 with TRBJ2-5; 8 nucleotides align to TRBD2. The CDR3 has 17 amino acids. Germline CDR1 SEHNR, CDR2 FQNEAQ (reference sequence). V trimming: 5 bases; J trimming: 0 bases; junction bases outside the gene matches: 11. CDR3 loop: CASSAPTSGVNQETQYF. The CDR3, as DNA: TGTGCCAGCAGCGCACCCACTAGCGGAGTGAACCAAGAGACCCAGTACTTC.

In this sample, this clonotype turned up a few times. The chain has TRBV6-5 and TRBJ2-5; unclear D gene. Trimming pared 2 bases from V and 6 bases from J, leaving 7 bases between. The CDR3 spans 12 residues. From germline, CDR1 is MNHEY and CDR2 SVGAGI. As DNA, the CDR3 is TGTGCCAGCAGTTACAGGTGGCAGACCCAGTACTTC. It yields the protein CASSYRWQTQYF.

This chain links TRBV5-1 with TRBJ1-4, with a tentative D call TRBD1 (6 bases). This CDR3 comprises 14 residues. Between the trimmed V and J ends, which lost 2 bases and 8 bases, there was a span of 13 bases. Germline V gene data show CDR1 as SGHRS and CDR2 as YFSETQ. Written as DNA, the CDR3 is TGCGCCAGCAGCTTTCAGGGGATTCGAGAAAAACTGTTTTTT. Amino acid sequence: CASSFQGIREKLFF.

This clonotype was recorded a few times. The CDR3 sequence is CSARYRGNTEAFF. In DNA, the CDR3 is TGCAGTGCTCGTTACAGGGGGAACACTGAAGCTTTCTTT. The rearrangement links TRBV20-1 to TRBJ1-1; TRBD1 matches at 7 bases. The CDR3 spans 13 residues. V was pared by 5 bases and J by 1 base, with 4 bases of the junction left unmatched. Germline values: CDR1 DFQATT, CDR2 SNEGSKA (reference sequence).

This clonotype was observed a few times. J is TRBJ2-3 and V is TRBV7-2, with TRBD2 matching over 11 bases. The V and J ends lost 4 bases and 4 bases, in that order; junction bases with no gene match: 13. CDR1 is SGHTA, CDR2 FQGNSA, per germline. This CDR3 spans 18 amino acids. CDR3 residues: CASSSPFPIAGGPDTQYF. DNA of the CDR3: TGTGCCAGCAGCTCCCCCTTTCCTATAGCGGGAGGGCCAGATACGCAGTATTTT.

This clonotype has at least ten counts. V usage is TRBV2 and J usage is TRBJ2-2; perhaps D is TRBD1 or TRBD2 (6 bases each). V was trimmed by 11 bases and J by 7 bases, leaving 20 bases between them. CDR1 SNHLY and CDR2 FYNNEI come from the germline V gene. CDR3 length: 14 amino acids. This CDR3 is CAGIDRMGGGELFF. The CDR3 coding sequence is TGTGCCGGAATCGACAGGATGGGGGGCGGGGAGCTGTTTTTT. Complete variable domain (other parts from reference TRBV2 and TRBJ2-2): EPEVTQTPSHQVTQMGQEVILRCVPISNHLYFYWYRQILGQKVEFLVSFYNNEISEKSEIFDDQFSVERPDGSNFTLKIRSTKLEDSAMYFCAGIDRMGGGELFFGEGSRLTVL.

This clonotype appeared a few times. The chain employs TRBV30 and TRBJ1-5, with 7 bases identical to TRBD1. Germline CDR1 reads GTSNPN; CDR2 reads SVGIG (reference sequence). V dropped 2 bases and J dropped 0; count of bases not matched to a gene: 10. This CDR3 region has 17 residues. CDR3: CAWSSGRGYGSNQPQHF. CDR3 sequence (DNA): TGTGCCTGGAGTTCAGGCAGGGGGTACGGTAGCAATCAGCCCCAGCATTTT.

The sample holds a few counts of this clonotype. This may come from a read error, since a much larger clone is one base off. CDR3 sequence: CACSLEVGQGNEKLFF. Here the CDR3 DNA reads TGTGCCTGCAGCCTGGAGGTGGGACAGGGAAACGAAAAACTGTTTTTT. V gene TRBV28 combines with J gene TRBJ1-4; 9 bases are a match to TRBD1. The CDR3 covers 16 residues. Germline lookup yields CDR1 MDHEN and CDR2 SYDVKM.

This rearrangement joins TRBV18 to TRBJ1-2; 7 bases align to TRBD1. The CDR3 extends over 18 amino acids. Trimming took 3 bases from V and 8 from J; bases not matched to a gene: 21. Per the germline V gene, CDR1 is KGHSH and CDR2 is LQKENI. The chain's CDR3 is CASSPVDPTGPSWMGYTF. The CDR3 DNA reads TGTGCCAGCTCACCGGTAGATCCGACAGGGCCGAGTTGGATGGGCTACACCTTC.

The table lists this clonotype with many counts. The rearrangement links TRBV6-5 to TRBJ2-5; 8 nucleotides match TRBD2. The CDR3 consists of 16 residues. The germline V gene encodes CDR1 MNHEY and CDR2 SVGAGI. V was pared by 4 bases and J by 2 bases, with 9 bases of the junction left unmatched. CDR3 bases: TGTGCCAGCAGTTCATTGACTAGCGTGCGACAAGAGACCCAGTACTTC. It is translated as CASSSLTSVRQETQYF.

This clonotype was detected only a few times. V gene TRBV5-6 combines with J gene TRBJ2-7, with D unresolved. The CDR3 consists of 13 residues. The V gene lost 7 bases and the J gene lost 0 bases, with 11 bases spanning the gap. Germline V gene data show CDR1 as SGHDT and CDR2 as YYEEEE. This CDR3 reads CASEAAPSYEQYF. As DNA, the CDR3 is TGTGCCAGCGAGGCAGCACCCTCCTACGAGCAGTACTTC. Filled out from reference TRBV5-6 and TRBJ2-7, the complete variable domain reads DAGVTQSPTHLIKTRGQQVTLRCSPKSGHDTVSWYQQALGQGPQFIFQYYEEEERQRGNFPDRFSGHQFPNYSSELNVNALLLGDSALYLCASEAAPSYEQYFGPGTRLTVT.

This clonotype was detected many times. The V call is TRBV28, the J call TRBJ2-5; 10 bases are shared with TRBD2. Germline V gene data show CDR1 as MDHEN and CDR2 as SYDVKM. The CDR3 runs 15 residues. Unmatched junction bases numbered 8, after V lost 5 bases and J lost 5 bases. The CDR3 DNA follows: TGTGCCAGCAGTGTTCTAGCGGGAGTGCAGGAGACCCAGTACTTC. Its protein product is CASSVLAGVQETQYF.

In its sample, this clonotype was seen a few times. The chain couples TRBV13 to TRBJ1-3; a weak D match, TRBD1 (6 bases). The CDR3 is 15 amino acids. Germline-derived CDR1 and CDR2 are PRHDT and FYEKMQ (reference sequence). Deletions cut 4 bases from V and 4 bases from J, with 14 bases between. Written as DNA, the CDR3 is TGTGCCAGCAGCTCCCCCTCAGGGGACGGAAACACCATATATTTT. Protein: CASSSPSGDGNTIYF.

This clonotype has a count of ten or more. This sequence joins TRBV28 and TRBJ2-5, with TRBD2 matching 7 bases. Germline CDR1 reads MDHEN; CDR2 reads SYDVKM. Losses at the gene ends were 5 bases for V and 2 bases for J; bases not matched to a gene: 11. CDR3 size: 16 residues. The chain's CDR3 is CASSPPGGGDQETQYF. CDR3 nucleotides: TGTGCCAGCAGTCCGCCGGGAGGAGGGGATCAAGAGACCCAGTACTTC.

J is TRBJ1-2 and V is TRBV4-2; 7 positions agree with TRBD1. The CDR3 covers 15 residues. The ends lost 0 bases at V and 5 bases at J; junction bases unmatched: 6. Germline lookup yields CDR1 LGHNA and CDR2 YNFKEQ. The CDR3 DNA follows: TGTGCCAGCAGCCAAGAAGGGACAGCAGTATATGGCTACACCTTC. This translates into CASSQEGTAVYGYTF.

The chain joins TRBV4-3 to TRBJ1-4, with D hard to call. V dropped 5 bases and J dropped 4 bases, with 5 bases sitting between them. This CDR3 spans 12 amino acids. Per the germline V gene, CDR1 is LGHNA and CDR2 is YSLEER. The CDR3 is CASSSDNEKLFF. CDR3 DNA: TGCGCCAGCAGCTCGGATAATGAAAAACTGTTTTTT.